Listed below are T cell receptor beta chains from one sample, sequenced in a study of blood T cell repertoires in COVID-19. Data came from immunoSEQ multiplex PCR; TCRdb stores just in-frame clones and leaves some out. This table has fewer than 130,000 clones, 69% appearing once. Sequenced input: peripheral blood. The receptors originated from a man aged 80 or over with acute or convalescent COVID-19. CDR3s leave out the opening cysteine and the closing phenylalanine or tryptophan.

CDR3aa	v_gene	j_gene
ASTPVLAGRSDTQY	TRBV28	TRBJ2-3
ASSYTGTGYEQY	TRBV6-5	TRBJ2-7
ASAGFSNQPQH	TRBV2	TRBJ1-5
ASSLRGAGELF	TRBV5-6	TRBJ2-2
ASSLVPPGLAGQETQY	TRBV5-1	TRBJ2-5
ASSLVGSGSLQY	TRBV5-4	TRBJ2-3
ASTSVGRGTEAF	TRBV6-6	TRBJ1-1
ASSPERDADNEQF	TRBV7-8	TRBJ2-1
ASSLSEGTYEQY	TRBV28	TRBJ2-7
ASSYTPGDTQY	TRBV5-1	TRBJ2-3
ASSSRGGLTEAF	TRBV7-9	TRBJ1-1
ASRGTSAFQETQY	TRBV5-1	TRBJ2-5
ASRREFYNEQF	TRBV27	TRBJ2-1
ASTRALGKLF	TRBV19	TRBJ1-4
ASSPRTELNTEAF	TRBV6-5	TRBJ1-1
ASSQGRYEKLF	TRBV3-1/TRBV3-2	TRBJ1-4
ASSPRDEQY	TRBV6-2/TRBV6-3	TRBJ2-7
ASSEFTSRGNGAF	TRBV2	TRBJ1-1
AAVTSGRLDTQY	TRBV10-3	TRBJ2-3
ASSHRDREGEQY	TRBV5-4	TRBJ2-7
ASRATGLRYGYT	TRBV27	TRBJ1-2
SADRDYGYT	TRBV20-1	TRBJ1-2
ASTGGVLNTEAF	TRBV7-2	TRBJ1-1
ASSLWAERETQY	TRBV5-4	TRBJ2-5
ASWISGRTSTDTQY	TRBV19	TRBJ2-3
ASSPSGRAGTGELF	TRBV5-6	TRBJ2-2
ASSLGGLDNEQF	TRBV11-2	TRBJ2-1
ASSLILAGDSGTGELF	TRBV27	TRBJ2-2
ASSFTDRGRYNEQF	TRBV5-5	TRBJ2-1
ASSGPSFSSGNTIY	TRBV28	TRBJ1-3
ASSSGTGYNEQF	TRBV28	TRBJ2-1
ASSNRVEDTQY	TRBV19	TRBJ2-3
ASSLGTSQETQY	TRBV5-1	TRBJ2-5
SASATLAGATDTQY	TRBV20-1	TRBJ2-3
ASSSHLNTEAF	TRBV6-2/TRBV6-3	TRBJ1-1
ASSFPPQGQF	TRBV7-3	TRBJ2-1
ASSLGAGGIQPQH	TRBV7-9	TRBJ1-5
SVRDTSNEQY	TRBV29-1	TRBJ2-7
ASSYGQAIYNEQF	TRBV7-2	TRBJ2-1
ASSLRGPGYTEAF	TRBV27	TRBJ1-1
ASSPLGRSEKLF	TRBV11-2	TRBJ1-4
ATLAGGIVGELF	TRBV2	TRBJ2-2
ASSPAGGSSYEQY	TRBV13	TRBJ2-7
ASHSGVKTEAF	TRBV18	TRBJ1-1
ASSDFWGDNEQF	TRBV10-1	TRBJ2-1
ASSLSQGVYNEQF	TRBV27	TRBJ2-1
ASRPTSRSYNEQF	TRBV6-6	TRBJ2-1
ASSRDRAHGYT	TRBV5-6	TRBJ1-2
ASSSPGGYGYT	TRBV5-6	TRBJ1-2
ATSAALDRAMGYT	TRBV15	TRBJ1-2
ASSSMPTGGVVGAF	TRBV11-1	TRBJ1-1
SGLTGGMNTEAF	TRBV29-1	TRBJ1-1
ASTGDQGGYGYT	TRBV2	TRBJ1-2
AWSRSNEKLF	TRBV30	TRBJ1-4
ASSAGTAYNEQF	TRBV9	TRBJ2-1